Sequencing of this TCR beta chain was carried out in a study of T-cell memory formation after mild COVID-19. Turning to the study itself: For the most part, TCR clusters were specific to one donor.

Trimming stripped 6 bases from V and 7 bases from J, with 1 base between. In germline, CDR1 is DFQATT, CDR2 SNEGSKA (reference sequence). The CDR3 sequence is 8 residues long. One entry per CDR3 protein, called by TCRdb with MiXCR from the 5' RACE reads. The data hold approximately 560,000 distinct CDR3 sequences, with roughly 17% observed a single time. The chain employs TRBV20-1 and TRBJ2-4; unclear D gene. Sequenced sample: PBMCs or a T cell subset sorted from them (not recorded which). This TCR was recovered from an adult woman who had mild COVID-19 (a few samples of this study predate the infection). Cell type and time point are not known. CDR3 sequence reads: CSANIQYF. CDR3 bases: TGCAGTGCCAACATTCAGTACTTC.